The 7 T cell receptor beta chains reported below all come from one sample, sequenced in a study of regulatory dendritic cells for organ transplantation. Method: immunoSEQ multiplex PCR; TCRdb's copy keeps in-frame clones and lacks some. This table holds 29,000 or so clones, nearly 80% found once. What was sequenced was memory CD4+ T cells from blood. The subset was: CD45RO+ memory T cells. Receptors originate from a human donor in good health.

This clone was found a few times. This chain uses TRBV10-2 with TRBJ1-2; D is undetermined. V dropped 0 bases and J dropped 5 bases, with 7 bases sitting between them. CDR3 length: 13 amino acids. The germline CDR1 and CDR2 sequences are WSHSY and SAAADI. DNA of the CDR3: TGCGCCAGCAGTGAGTCATCGGGGTATGGCTACACCTTC. It yields the protein CASSESSGYGYTF.

The chain links TRBV27 to TRBJ2-3; unclear D gene. The CDR3 loop spans 13 amino acids. Per the germline V gene, CDR1 is MNHEY and CDR2 is SMNVEV (reference sequence). The germline V and J ends were trimmed by 3 bases and 0 bases, with 4 bases remaining between them. DNA for the CDR3: TGTGCCAGCAGTTTTTCGAGCACAGATACGCAGTATTTT. Residues: CASSFSSTDTQYF.

This clone came up a few times. In DNA form, the CDR3 reads TGTGCCAGTAGTACAGGACCTAACTATGGCTACACCTTC. It yields the protein CASSTGPNYGYTF. The rearrangement joins TRBV19 to TRBJ1-2; no reliable D call. Trimming left V 4 bases short and J 0 bases short, with 6 bases between. Germline V gene lookup returns CDR1 LNHDA and CDR2 SQIVND (reference sequence). This CDR3 has 13 residues.

CDR3 amino acids: CASSQILAETQYF. The DNA for the CDR3 is TGCGCCAGCAGCCAAATATTAGCGGAGACCCAGTACTTC. This chain connects TRBV4-3 to TRBJ2-5, with D possibly being TRBD2 (5 bases). This CDR3 region has 13 residues. The V end lost 2 bases, the J end lost 5 bases, and 9 bases lay between the germline ends. CDR1 is LGHNA and CDR2 is YSLEER in the germline V gene.

V usage is TRBV16 and J usage is TRBJ2-3; D gene ambiguous. V lost 4 bases and J 5 bases, leaving 4 bases between the germline ends. The CDR3 consists of 11 residues. CDR1 KGHSY and CDR2 FQNENV come from the germline V gene. The DNA for the CDR3 is TGTGCCAGCAGCCCGGGAGATACGCAGTATTTT. Amino acid sequence: CASSPGDTQYF.

Here the CDR3 DNA reads TGTGCCAGCAGCTTAGATACTGGGTACGGCCATGAGCAGTTCTTC. Translating gives CASSLDTGYGHEQFF. The V and J genes are TRBV7-6 and TRBJ2-1; D remains unclear. The germline CDR1 and CDR2 sequences are SGHVS and FNYEAQ. The V gene lost 1 base and the J gene lost 8 bases, with 15 bases spanning the gap. The CDR3 length is 15 residues.

In its sample, this clone was seen a few times. The chain joins TRBV7-2 to TRBJ1-5; D remains unclear. The CDR3 runs 13 residues. V was shortened by 4 bases and J by 7 bases, with 11 bases between the two germline ends. Per the germline V gene, CDR1 is SGHTA and CDR2 is FQGNSA. CDR3 loop: CASSSKEWQPQHF. CDR3 DNA: TGTGCCAGCAGCTCTAAGGAGTGGCAGCCCCAGCATTTT.